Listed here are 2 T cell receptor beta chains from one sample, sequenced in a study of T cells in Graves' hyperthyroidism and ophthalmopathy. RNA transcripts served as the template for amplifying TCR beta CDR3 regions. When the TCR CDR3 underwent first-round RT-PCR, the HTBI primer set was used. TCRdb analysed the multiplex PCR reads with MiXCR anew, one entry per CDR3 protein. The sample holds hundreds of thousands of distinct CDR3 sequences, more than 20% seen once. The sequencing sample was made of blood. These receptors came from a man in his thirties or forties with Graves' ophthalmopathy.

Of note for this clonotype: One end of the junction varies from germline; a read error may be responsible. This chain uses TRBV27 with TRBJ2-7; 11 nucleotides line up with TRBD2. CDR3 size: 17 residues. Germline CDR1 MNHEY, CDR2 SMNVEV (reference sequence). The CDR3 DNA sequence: TGTGCCAGCTCCCACCTTAGCGGGAGGGCCCTCTCCCACGAGCAGTACTTC. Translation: CASSHLSGRALSHEQYF.

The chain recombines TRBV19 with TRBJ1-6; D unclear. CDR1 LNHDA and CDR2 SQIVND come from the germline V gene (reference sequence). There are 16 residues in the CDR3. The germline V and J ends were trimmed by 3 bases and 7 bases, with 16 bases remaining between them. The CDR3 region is CASSISGNPTNSPLHF. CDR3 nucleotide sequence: TGTGCCAGTAGTATTTCCGGGAATCCAACCAATTCACCCCTCCACTTT.